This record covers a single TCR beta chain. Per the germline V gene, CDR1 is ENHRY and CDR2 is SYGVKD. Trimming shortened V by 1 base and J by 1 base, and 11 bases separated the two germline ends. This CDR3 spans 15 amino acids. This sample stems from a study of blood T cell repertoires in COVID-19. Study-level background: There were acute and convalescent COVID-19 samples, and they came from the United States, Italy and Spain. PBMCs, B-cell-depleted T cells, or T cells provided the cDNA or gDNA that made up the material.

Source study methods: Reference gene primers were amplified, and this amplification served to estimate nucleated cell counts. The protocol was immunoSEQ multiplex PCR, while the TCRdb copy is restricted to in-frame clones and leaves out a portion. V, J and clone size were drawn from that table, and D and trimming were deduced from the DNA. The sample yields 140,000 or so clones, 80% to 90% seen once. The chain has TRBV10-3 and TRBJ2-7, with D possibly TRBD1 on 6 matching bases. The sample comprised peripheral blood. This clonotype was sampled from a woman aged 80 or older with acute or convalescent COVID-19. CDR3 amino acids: CAISELQGGSYEQYF. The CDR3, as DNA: TGTGCCATCAGTGAGTTACAGGGTGGGTCCTACGAGCAGTACTTC.